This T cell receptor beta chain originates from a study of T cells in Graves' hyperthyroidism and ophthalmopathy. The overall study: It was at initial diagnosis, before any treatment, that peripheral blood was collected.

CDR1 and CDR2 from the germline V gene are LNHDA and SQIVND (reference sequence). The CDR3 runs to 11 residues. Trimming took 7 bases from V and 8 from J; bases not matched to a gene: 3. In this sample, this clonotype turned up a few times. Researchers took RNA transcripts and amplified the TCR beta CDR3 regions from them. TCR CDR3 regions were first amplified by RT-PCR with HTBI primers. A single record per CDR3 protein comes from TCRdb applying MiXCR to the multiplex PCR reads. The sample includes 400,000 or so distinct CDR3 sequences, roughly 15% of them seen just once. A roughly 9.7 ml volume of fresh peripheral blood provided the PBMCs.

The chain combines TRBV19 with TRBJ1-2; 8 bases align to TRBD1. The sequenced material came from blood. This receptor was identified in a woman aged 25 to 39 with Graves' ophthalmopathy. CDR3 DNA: TGTGCCAGTAACTCAGGGGGCGGCTACACCTTC. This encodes CASNSGGGYTF.